Described below is a single TCR beta chain sequence and its context. The data originate from a study of PD-1 blockade in mismatch repair-deficient tumors. Study at large: All were previously treated, progressing patients with about 12 mismatch repair-deficient cancer types.

Every patient had mismatch repair deficiency by PCR or immunohistochemistry. The TCR-sequenced patients were three responders to pembrolizumab. Profiled with immunoSEQ multiplex PCR; TCRdb holds only in-frame clones, not every one. The sample has roughly 130,000 clones; about 88% are singletons. The CDR3 contains 14 residues. V was pared by 3 bases and J by 6 bases, with 11 bases between. Per the germline V gene, CDR1 is SGHVS and CDR2 is FNYEAQ. The receptor comes from an adult with mismatch repair-deficient cancer. Sequencing was performed on peripheral blood, taken approximately 72 weeks after starting pembrolizumab. J is TRBJ2-2 and V is TRBV7-6; D ambiguous. The CDR3 nucleotides are TGTGCCAGCAGCTTTTCCGGGCAATCCGGGGAGCTGTTTTTT. Amino acid sequence: CASSFSGQSGELFF.